Here is one T cell receptor (beta chain) with its context. With a J-beta primer mix and a sample-barcoded 5' primer, a second PCR ran about 7 to 11 cycles. Using its own MiXCR run on the 5' RACE reads, TCRdb lists one record per CDR3 protein. The repertoire consists of about 830,000 distinct CDR3 sequences, with around 68% occurring once and the leading ten covering 28%. The CDR3 covers 14 residues. From germline, CDR1 is DFQATT and CDR2 SNEGSKA (reference sequence). J gave up 1 base and V 3 bases, and 2 bases lay outside the gene matches. The data are from a study of blood T cells in healthy people across ages.

The clonotype was recovered from a man aged 30 to 45 in good health. The chain employs TRBV20-1 and TRBJ2-5; TRBD1 matches 10 bases. The sequenced material came from blood. The CDR3, as DNA: TGCAGTGCTAGCGGGACAGGGGTCCAAGAGACCCAGTACTTC. Translation gives CSASGTGVQETQYF.